Presented here are 13 T cell receptor beta chains from one specimen sequenced in a study of T cells after posttransplantation cyclophosphamide (dated by TCRdb to between 2015 and 2016). In the paper's terms, the treatment or condition label means: high-dose cyclophosphamide on days +3 and +4 as single-agent GVHD prophylaxis. Busulfan and fludarabine conditioning, a related or unrelated marrow graft, and cyclophosphamide on days +3 and +4 were given to PTCy patients. Libraries were prepared through the immunoSEQ multiplex PCR assay. Imported from immuneACCESS, the table was reduced by TCRdb to in-frame sequences with V and J called. These copies leave out some clones; in studies compared against another copy, an unresolved V gene accounts for under half, and the cause of the remainder is not known. This sample is represented by 17,000 or so clones; roughly 80% of them were singletons. The ten largest clones capture around 29% of the sample.

This sample comprised CD8+ T cells sorted from PBMCs, obtained approximately 2,000 days after a stem cell transplant with posttransplant cyclophosphamide. All receptors come from a female patient aged 40-50 years who received an allogeneic stem cell transplant from a related donor, was CMV-positive, and had no GVHD. Some T cells may derive from the graft donor when a transplant has been performed.

The genes are TRBV2 and TRBJ2-1; D ambiguous. From germline, CDR1 is SNHLY and CDR2 FYNNEI. The CDR3 extends over 18 amino acids. Trimming removed 1 base at V and 4 bases at J, with 20 bases between. This CDR3 reads CASSEGPRLVVIYNEQFF. CDR3 nucleotides: TGTGCCAGCAGTGAAGGGCCACGGCTAGTGGTTATATACAATGAGCAGTTCTTC.

The chain is built from TRBV9 and TRBJ1-4, with D hard to call. V lost 4 bases and J 4 bases, leaving 17 bases between the germline ends. Looked up from germline, CDR1 is SGDLS and CDR2 is YYNGEE. The CDR3 consists of 16 residues. This chain's CDR3 is CASSSPREGFNEKLFF. CDR3 in DNA: TGTGCCAGCAGCTCACCCCGGGAGGGTTTTAATGAAAAACTGTTTTTT.

This chain connects TRBV9 to TRBJ1-1, with D perhaps matching TRBD1 (5 bases). Trimming took off 5 bases at V and 0 bases at J, with 14 bases between the two ends. This CDR3 is built from 15 residues. Germline V gene data show CDR1 as SGDLS and CDR2 as YYNGEE. CDR3 DNA: TGTGCCAGCAGGGGAAGTGACAGCATGAACACTGAAGCTTTCTTT. This gives the protein CASRGSDSMNTEAFF.

The chain employs TRBV9 and TRBJ1-5, with D perhaps TRBD1 (5 bases). This CDR3 has 15 residues. The V end lost 4 bases, the J end lost 4 bases, and 15 bases lay between the germline ends. Germline values: CDR1 SGDLS, CDR2 YYNGEE. CDR3 sequence: CASSPTSRVNQPQHF. DNA of the CDR3: TGTGCCAGCAGCCCAACCTCCAGGGTTAATCAGCCCCAGCATTTT. The variable domain in full, completed from reference TRBV9 and TRBJ1-5, reads DSGVTQTPKHLITATGQRVTLRCSPRSGDLSVYWYQQSLDQGLQFLIQYYNGEERAKGNILERFSAQQFPDLHSELNLSSLELGDSALYFCASSPTSRVNQPQHFGDGTRLSIL.

This clone was found once. This rearrangement joins TRBV4-3 to TRBJ2-4, with D maybe TRBD2 (6 bases). The CDR3 runs 15 residues. Per germline, CDR1 LGHNA and CDR2 YSLEER. V was clipped by 1 base and J by 1 base, with 8 bases between them. The CDR3 DNA follows: TGCGCCAGCAGCCAAGGCCGGGGGGCCAAAAACATTCAGTACTTC. Translating gives CASSQGRGAKNIQYF.

CDR3 nucleotides: TGTGCCAGCAGCACCGGACAGGGCTCACCCCTCCACTTT. The encoded protein is CASSTGQGSPLHF. V gene TRBV11-2 combines with J gene TRBJ1-6; 8 bases are shared with TRBD1. V lost 5 bases to trimming and J lost 10 bases; unmatched junction nucleotides: 4. Germline CDR1 and CDR2: SGHAT and FQNNGV. This CDR3 comprises 13 residues.

The chain links TRBV5-1 to TRBJ1-4; 8 positions match TRBD1. The CDR3 has 14 residues. Germline V gives CDR1 SGHRS, CDR2 YFSETQ. With 4 bases clipped from V and 5 bases from J, the junction kept 4 bases outside the gene matches. The CDR3 DNA reads TGCGCCAGCAGCGGACAGGGAACCAATGAAAAACTGTTTTTT. It translates to CASSGQGTNEKLFF.

The gene calls are TRBV9 and TRBJ2-3, with TRBD1 identical over 8 bases. From germline, CDR1 is SGDLS and CDR2 YYNGEE. The CDR3 is 16 residues long. The trim removed 0 bases at V and 5 bases at J, leaving 8 bases unmatched. CDR3 in amino acids: CASSVVGQGEGDTQYF. The CDR3 DNA reads as TGTGCCAGCAGCGTAGTAGGACAGGGTGAGGGAGATACGCAGTATTTT.

Only a few counts were recorded for this clone. The genes are TRBV6-1 and TRBJ1-5; TRBD1 matches 9 bases. V was pared by 4 bases and J by 5 bases, with 12 bases of the junction left unmatched. This CDR3 spans 17 amino acids. CDR1 MNHNS and CDR2 SASEGT come from the germline V gene. The CDR3 reads CASSAGIQGAHDQPQHF. CDR3 in DNA: TGTGCCAGCAGTGCCGGAATACAGGGGGCGCATGATCAGCCCCAGCATTTT.

This clone has just a few counts. The chain carries TRBV6-7 and TRBJ2-7, with 11 positions matching TRBD2. TRBV6-7 is an ORF, and what it does is uncertain. The CDR3 is 15 amino acids. The V gene end was trimmed by 6 bases and the J gene end by 2 bases; junction bases not matched to a gene: 6. CDR3 nucleotides: TGTGCCAGCAGGGCAAGACTAGCGGGGACCTACGAGCAGTACTTC. Translating gives CASRARLAGTYEQYF.

This sequence joins TRBV6-5 and TRBJ1-1, with 9 bases matching TRBD1. The length of the CDR3 is 14 residues. V gave up 2 bases and J gave up 4 bases; unmatched junction bases: 2. Germline V gives CDR1 MNHEY, CDR2 SVGAGI. In DNA, the CDR3 is TGTGCCAGCAGTTACAACAGGGGGCCCACTGAAGCTTTCTTT. As protein: CASSYNRGPTEAFF.

This chain links TRBV6-5 with TRBJ1-4; TRBD1 agrees at 7 bases. Losses at the gene ends were 6 bases for V and 6 bases for J; bases not matched to a gene: 7. The CDR3 is made up of 14 amino acids. Germline V CDR1 and CDR2: MNHEY, SVGAGI. Here the CDR3 DNA reads TGTGCCAGCAGAGGGGGCGAGGATTATGAAAAACTGTTTTTT. Protein product: CASRGGEDYEKLFF.

V and J are TRBV7-2 and TRBJ2-1; 7 positions match TRBD1. Germline V gene sequence: CDR1 SGHTA, CDR2 FQGNSA. There are 18 residues in the CDR3. V trimming: 5 bases; J trimming: 8 bases; junction bases outside the gene matches: 21. This chain's CDR3 is CASSLPSKGALSWDEQFF. CDR3 nucleotides: TGTGCCAGCAGCCTCCCCTCAAAGGGGGCCCTATCTTGGGATGAGCAGTTCTTC.